The 18 T cell receptor beta chains below all came from one sample that was sequenced in a study of blood T cell repertoires in COVID-19. Measured with immunoSEQ multiplex PCR; TCRdb has only the in-frame clones, and not every one. The sample has 54,000 or so clones, about 82% seen once. Sequenced sample: peripheral blood. The source of these receptors is a woman over 75 with acute or convalescent COVID-19.

The CDR3 DNA sequence: TGCGCCAGCAGCCAAGGCAGCGCCATAAACTATGGCTACACCTTC. Its translation: CASSQGSAINYGYTF. The V call is TRBV4-1, the J call TRBJ1-2; no firm D call. Trimming left V 1 base short and J 2 bases short, with 11 bases between. The germline gives CDR1 MGHRA, CDR2 YSYEKL. This CDR3 has 15 amino acids.

V and J are TRBV6-5 and TRBJ2-3, with no clear D. The CDR3 consists of 12 residues. Germline-derived CDR1 and CDR2 are MNHEY and SVGAGI. The ends were cut back, 5 bases at V and 6 bases at J, with 9 bases in the middle. The CDR3 DNA follows: TGTGCCAGCAGTCGCGGATGGGATACGCAGTATTTT. As protein: CASSRGWDTQYF.

The rearrangement joins TRBV19 to TRBJ1-5; possible D gene TRBD1, 6 bases. The V and J ends lost 7 bases and 2 bases respectively, with 12 bases between them. The CDR3 consists of 14 residues. The V gene's germline CDR1 is LNHDA and CDR2 SQIVND (reference sequence). CDR3 sequence (DNA): TGTGCCAGTAACCTCAGGGGAGGCAATCAGCCCCAGCATTTT. The encoded protein is CASNLRGGNQPQHF. The full variable domain, rest sourced from reference TRBV19 and TRBJ1-5, is DGGITQSPKYLFRKEGQNVTLSCEQNLNHDAMYWYRQDPGQGLRLIYYSQIVNDFQKGDIAEGYSVSREKKESFPLTVTSAQKNPTAFYLCASNLRGGNQPQHFGDGTRLSIL.

This clone has just one count. The chain is built from TRBV5-1 and TRBJ2-2, with 8 bases identical to TRBD2. Germline-derived CDR1 and CDR2 are SGHRS and YFSETQ. V shed 4 bases and J 3 bases; nucleotides not matched to a gene: 8. CDR3 length: 16 amino acids. The CDR3 loop reads CASSKKAGVHTGELFF. The CDR3 region has the DNA TGCGCCAGCAGCAAAAAAGCGGGAGTCCACACCGGGGAGCTGTTTTTT.

The chain joins TRBV15 to TRBJ2-1; D is uncertain. The CDR3 is 12 amino acids. Germline values: CDR1 LNHNV, CDR2 YYDKDF (reference sequence). V was cut by 2 bases and J by 12 bases, with 11 bases left in between. The CDR3 loop is CATSRPDLGQFF. The CDR3 nucleotides read TGTGCCACCAGCAGACCGGATCTAGGGCAGTTCTTC.

This clone was recorded once. The chain combines TRBV11-1 with TRBJ1-4; unclear D gene. From germline, CDR1 is SGHAT and CDR2 FQDESV (reference sequence). CDR3 length: 15 amino acids. Trimming pared 4 bases from V and 5 bases from J, leaving 14 bases between. This CDR3 is CASSSEGRINEKLFF. CDR3 nucleotide sequence: TGTGCCAGCAGCTCCGAAGGCAGGATAAATGAAAAACTGTTTTTT.

Only a few counts were recorded for this clone. The chain has TRBV12-3 or TRBV12-4 and TRBJ1-2; D is perhaps TRBD1 (6 bases). The CDR3 loop spans 13 amino acids. V was cut by 3 bases and J by 7 bases, with 12 bases left in between. This CDR3 is CASSFSGAFGYTF. The CDR3 DNA is TGTGCCAGCAGTTTTTCAGGGGCCTTTGGCTACACCTTC.

V is TRBV3-1 (or the pseudogene TRBV3-2) and J is TRBJ2-7; D uncertain. The germline CDR1 and CDR2 sequences are LGHDT and YNNKEL (reference sequence). With 1 base removed from V and 3 bases from J, the gap between germline ends came to 16 bases. This CDR3 contains 16 residues. CDR3 coding DNA: TGTGCCAGCAGCCAAGGCGAAACTAAAGATCTCTACGAGCAGTACGTC. Its translation is CASSQGETKDLYEQYV.

The V and J genes are TRBV2 and TRBJ1-1; D is uncertain. The CDR3 loop spans 18 amino acids. The germline gives CDR1 SNHLY, CDR2 FYNNEI. The V gene lost 1 base and the J gene lost 5 bases, with 23 bases spanning the gap. The CDR3 here is CASSEGWEGVEGRTEAFF. CDR3 in DNA: TGTGCCAGCAGTGAAGGGTGGGAGGGAGTAGAAGGACGGACTGAAGCTTTCTTT.

The rearrangement joins TRBV27 to TRBJ2-2, with TRBD2 matching 7 bases. This CDR3 is 15 amino acids long. Trimming removed 3 bases from V and 4 bases from J; junction bases left unmatched: 5. Germline values: CDR1 MNHEY, CDR2 SMNVEV (reference sequence). The CDR3 DNA reads TGTGCCAGCAGTTTTGATAGGGAGGGCACCGGGGAGCTGTTTTTT. As protein: CASSFDREGTGELFF.

The J gene is TRBJ1-1, the V gene TRBV30; tentatively, D is TRBD1 (5 bases). The CDR3 loop spans 11 amino acids. The V gene lost 4 bases and the J gene lost 10 bases, with 13 bases spanning the gap. CDR1 is GTSNPN, CDR2 SVGIG, per germline (reference sequence). This CDR3 is CAWNRIGAAFF. The CDR3 bases are TGTGCCTGGAATCGGATTGGGGCAGCTTTCTTT. The complete variable domain, with remaining parts taken from reference TRBV30 and TRBJ1-1, reads SQTIHQWPATLVQPVGSPLSLECTVEGTSNPNLYWYRQAAGRGLQLLFYSVGIGQISSEVPQNLSASRPQDRQFILSSKKLLLSDSGFYLCAWNRIGAAFFGQGTRLTVV.

Here the CDR3 reads CATSRVGSNLNYGYTF. In DNA form, the CDR3 reads TGTGCCACCAGCAGAGTAGGGAGTAACCTTAACTATGGCTACACCTTC. V is TRBV15 and J is TRBJ1-2; D is unclear. Trimming cost V 1 base and J 1 base, with 13 bases left between them. The CDR3 covers 16 residues. The germline gives CDR1 LNHNV, CDR2 YYDKDF (reference sequence).

The rearrangement joins TRBV5-1 to TRBJ1-2, with 8 positions matching TRBD1. V lost 4 bases and J lost 4; bases outside the gene matches: 6. This CDR3 has 14 amino acids. Germline V CDR1 and CDR2: SGHRS, YFSETQ. This CDR3 is CASSRTGTGYGYTF. CDR3 DNA: TGCGCCAGCAGCAGGACAGGGACGGGCTATGGCTACACCTTC.

The sample holds a few counts of this clone. The V and J genes are TRBV28 and TRBJ2-1; 8 positions agree with TRBD2. The CDR3 runs 15 residues. The germline V gene encodes CDR1 MDHEN and CDR2 SYDVKM. J lost 11 bases, V lost 2 bases, and 11 bases had no gene match. In nucleotides, the CDR3 is TGTGCCAGCAGTTTAGCGGGGGGCGTTGGGGGTCAGCAGTTCTTC. Its protein is CASSLAGGVGGQQFF.

The chain combines TRBV11-3 with TRBJ1-2, with TRBD1 matching over 7 bases. Germline V gene data show CDR1 as SGHNT and CDR2 as YENEEA. V was clipped by 0 bases and J by 4 bases; unmatched bases: 11. The CDR3 runs 17 residues. The CDR3 loop reads CASSLDPAGGSSYGYTF. CDR3 sequence (DNA): TGTGCCAGCAGCTTAGATCCGGCAGGGGGAAGTAGCTATGGCTACACCTTC.

A few counts support this clone. The chain combines TRBV9 with TRBJ1-2; 7 bases match TRBD1. Germline lookup yields CDR1 SGDLS and CDR2 YYNGEE. The V gene end was trimmed by 4 bases and the J gene end by 4 bases; junction bases not matched to a gene: 4. The CDR3 consists of 13 residues. The DNA of the CDR3 is TGTGCCAGCAGCTCTACAGGGGCCTATGGCTACACCTTC. Its protein product is CASSSTGAYGYTF. Looking up the rest from reference TRBV9 and TRBJ1-2 gives the full variable domain: DSGVTQTPKHLITATGQRVTLRCSPRSGDLSVYWYQQSLDQGLQFLIQYYNGEERAKGNILERFSAQQFPDLHSELNLSSLELGDSALYFCASSSTGAYGYTFGSGTRLTVV.

This clone was picked up a small number of times. CDR3 sequence (DNA): TGTGCCATCACCCAGGACAGCCGGAATTCACCCCTCCACTTT. Its translation: CAITQDSRNSPLHF. The chain is built from TRBV10-3 and TRBJ1-6; TRBD1 might be the D (6 bases). The CDR3 contains 14 residues. V lost 7 bases to trimming and J lost 7 bases, with 14 bases between them. Germline V gives CDR1 ENHRY, CDR2 SYGVKD.

V is TRBV6-6 and J is TRBJ2-1, with 14 positions matching TRBD2. V shed 5 bases and J 12 bases; nucleotides not matched to a gene: 9. Germline loops: CDR1 MNHNY, CDR2 SVGAGI (reference sequence). CDR3 length equals 15 residues. The CDR3 protein is CASSPPGTSGGRQFF. For the CDR3, the DNA is TGTGCCAGCAGTCCGCCAGGGACTAGCGGGGGAAGGCAGTTCTTC.